The TCR beta chain under discussion was sequenced for a study of CD8+ T cells in alopecia areata. Turning to the study itself: A regimen of oral tofacitinib, 5 to 10 mg twice daily, was given to treated patients. Affected scalp percentage gauged treated patients' severity.

V dropped 6 bases and J dropped 4; count of bases not matched to a gene: 12. This CDR3 spans 16 amino acids. Per germline, CDR1 SGHDN and CDR2 FVKESK. RNA extraction and reverse transcription yielded cDNA as sequencing template. The method was immunoSEQ multiplex PCR; TCRdb's version includes in-frame clones alone and lacks a portion of them. The table records 150,000 to 200,000 clones, roughly 50% of them present only once. The treatment: oral pan-JAK inhibitor, 5-10 mg twice daily. This clone was recorded only once. This receptor was identified in a human donor with alopecia areata. The starting material was CD4+ T cells sorted from blood, obtained between weeks 55 and 70, from a patient treated with tofacitinib. The chain employs TRBV14 and TRBJ2-5, with 9 positions matching TRBD1. For the CDR3, the DNA is TGTGCCAGCAGTACCCTCCGGGACAGGGTGGCAGAGACCCAGTACTTC. It specifies CASSTLRDRVAETQYF.